Detailed here is one T cell receptor beta chain. A read error may account for a junction end that differs from germline. This entry belongs to a study of blood T cells in healthy people across ages. Study details: Template switching picked up about one barcoded beta molecule for each two T cells.

A sample-barcoded 5' primer and a J-beta primer mix were used in a second PCR of roughly 6 to 11 cycles. Each of the cDNA molecules was tagged by a template-switch adaptor with 12 random nucleotides. No fewer than 3 million CDR3-containing paired-end reads came from each sample. TCRdb recomputed calls from the 5' RACE reads with MiXCR, one row per CDR3 protein. The sample holds about 1,500,000 distinct CDR3 sequences, 42% seen once. Sequencing was performed on blood. This TCR came from a woman in her late teens or twenties in good health.

The CDR3 spells CASRLGQGGNYGYTF. Here the CDR3 DNA reads TGCGCCAGCAGATTGGGACAGGGGGGTAACTATGGCTACACCTTC. V gene TRBV5-1 combines with J gene TRBJ1-2, with 11 bases identical to TRBD1. Germline CDR1 is SGHRS and CDR2 is YFSETQ. The CDR3 is made up of 15 amino acids.